This T cell receptor (beta chain) was profiled in a study of shared clonotypes between healthy human individuals. Study in general: Each donor contributed plates that comprised three CD4 naive, three CD4 memory, two CD8 naive and one CD8 memory.

Selected positively for CCR7 and CD45RO-negative, naive CD8 cells excluded terminally differentiated effector memory CD45RA+ cells. The repertoire was sequenced with immunoSEQ multiplex PCR; TCRdb's copy has only in-frame clones and lacks some. The sample has hundreds of thousands of clones, 90% to 95% seen once; the top ten hold nearly 25%. This CDR3 is built from 15 residues. Trimming left V 5 bases short and J 0 bases short, with 12 bases between. Germline V gene data show CDR1 as MDHEN and CDR2 as SYDVKM. Sequencing was done on a sample of naive CD8+ T cells sorted from blood. V gene TRBV28 combines with J gene TRBJ2-3; possibly TRBD1 for D (6 bases). The sequence was obtained from a man aged 30 to 39 in good health. The CDR3 spells CASSLGAASTDTQYF. The CDR3 DNA is TGTGCCAGCAGTCTGGGGGCCGCTAGCACAGATACGCAGTATTTT. The complete variable domain, with remaining parts taken from reference TRBV28 and TRBJ2-3, reads DVKVTQSSRYLVKRTGEKVFLECVQDMDHENMFWYRQDPGLGLRLIYFSYDVKMKEKGDIPEGYSVSREKKERFSLILESASTNQTSMYLCASSLGAASTDTQYFGPGTRLTVL.